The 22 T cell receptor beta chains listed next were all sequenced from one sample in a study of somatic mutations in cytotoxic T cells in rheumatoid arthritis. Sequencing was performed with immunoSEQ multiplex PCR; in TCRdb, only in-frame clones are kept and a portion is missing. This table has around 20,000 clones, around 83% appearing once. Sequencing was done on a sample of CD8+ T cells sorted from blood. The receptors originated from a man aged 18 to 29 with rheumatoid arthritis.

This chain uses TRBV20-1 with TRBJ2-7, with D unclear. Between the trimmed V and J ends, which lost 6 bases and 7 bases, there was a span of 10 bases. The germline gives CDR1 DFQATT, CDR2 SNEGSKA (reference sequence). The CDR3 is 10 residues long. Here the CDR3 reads CSALRREQYF. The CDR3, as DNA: TGCAGTGCGCTCCGACGGGAGCAGTACTTC.

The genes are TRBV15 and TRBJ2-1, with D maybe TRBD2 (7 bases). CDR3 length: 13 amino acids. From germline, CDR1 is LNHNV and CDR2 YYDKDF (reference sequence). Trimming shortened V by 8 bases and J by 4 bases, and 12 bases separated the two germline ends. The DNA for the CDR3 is TGTGCCACCGGGCGGGGGCCTTACAATGAGCAGTTCTTC. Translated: CATGRGPYNEQFF. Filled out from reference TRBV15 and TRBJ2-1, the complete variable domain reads DAMVIQNPRYQVTQFGKPVTLSCSQTLNHNVMYWYQQKSSQAPKLLFHYYDKDFNNEADTPDNFQSRRPNTSFCFLDIRSPGLGDTAMYLCATGRGPYNEQFFGPGTRLTVL.

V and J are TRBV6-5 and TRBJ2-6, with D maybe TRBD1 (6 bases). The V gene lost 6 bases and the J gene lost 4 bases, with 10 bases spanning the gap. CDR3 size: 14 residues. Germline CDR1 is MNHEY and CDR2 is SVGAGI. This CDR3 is CASSQGWGANVLTF. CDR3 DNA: TGTGCCAGCAGCCAGGGGTGGGGGGCCAACGTCCTGACTTTC.

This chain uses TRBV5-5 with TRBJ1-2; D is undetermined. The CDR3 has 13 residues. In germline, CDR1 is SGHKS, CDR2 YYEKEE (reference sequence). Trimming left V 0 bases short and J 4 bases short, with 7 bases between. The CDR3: CASSLGTVYGYTF. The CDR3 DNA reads TGTGCCAGCAGCTTGGGGACCGTCTATGGCTACACCTTC. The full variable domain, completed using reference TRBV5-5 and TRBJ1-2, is DAGVTQSPTHLIKTRGQQVTLRCSPISGHKSVSWYQQVLGQGPQFIFQYYEKEERGRGNFPDRFSARQFPNYSSELNVNALLLGDSALYLCASSLGTVYGYTFGSGTRLTVV.

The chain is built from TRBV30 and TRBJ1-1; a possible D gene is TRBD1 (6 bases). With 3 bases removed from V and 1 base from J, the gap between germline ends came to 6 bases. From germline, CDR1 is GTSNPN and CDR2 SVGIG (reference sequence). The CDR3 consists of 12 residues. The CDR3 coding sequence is TGTGCCTGGAGACAGGGGAACACTGAAGCTTTCTTT. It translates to CAWRQGNTEAFF.

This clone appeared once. The CDR3 coding sequence is TGTGCCAGCAGCTTGGGGGCGGGGTACACAGATACGCAGTATTTT. Amino acids: CASSLGAGYTDTQYF. The chain couples TRBV5-8 to TRBJ2-3; TRBD2 is a possible D gene (6 bases). The CDR3 contains 15 residues. CDR1 and CDR2 (germline): SGHTS, YDEGEE. Trimming left V 0 bases short and J 2 bases short, with 10 bases between.

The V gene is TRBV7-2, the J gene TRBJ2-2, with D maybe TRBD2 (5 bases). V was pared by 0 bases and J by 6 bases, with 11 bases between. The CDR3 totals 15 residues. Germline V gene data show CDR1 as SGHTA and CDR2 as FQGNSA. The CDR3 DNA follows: TGTGCCAGCAGCTTAGCGAGGGTGGGCCCCGGGGAGCTGTTTTTT. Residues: CASSLARVGPGELFF.

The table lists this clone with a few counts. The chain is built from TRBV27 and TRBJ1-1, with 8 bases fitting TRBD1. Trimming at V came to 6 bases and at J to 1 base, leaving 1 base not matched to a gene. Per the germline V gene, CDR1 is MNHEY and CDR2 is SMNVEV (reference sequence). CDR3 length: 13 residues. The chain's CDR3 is CASSGQGNTEAFF. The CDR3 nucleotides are TGTGCCAGCAGCGGACAGGGGAACACTGAAGCTTTCTTT.

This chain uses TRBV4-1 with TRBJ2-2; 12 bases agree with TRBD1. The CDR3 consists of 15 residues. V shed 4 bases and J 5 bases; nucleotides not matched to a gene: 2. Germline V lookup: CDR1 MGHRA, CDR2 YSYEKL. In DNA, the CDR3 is TGCGCCAGCAGCCTGGGACAGGGGGCAACCGGGGAGCTGTTTTTT. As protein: CASSLGQGATGELFF.

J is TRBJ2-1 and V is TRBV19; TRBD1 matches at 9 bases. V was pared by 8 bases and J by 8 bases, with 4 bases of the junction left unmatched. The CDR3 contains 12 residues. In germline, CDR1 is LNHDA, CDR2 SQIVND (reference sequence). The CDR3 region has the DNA TGTGCCAGTGAGGGACAGGGCGATGAGCAGTTCTTC. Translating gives CASEGQGDEQFF.

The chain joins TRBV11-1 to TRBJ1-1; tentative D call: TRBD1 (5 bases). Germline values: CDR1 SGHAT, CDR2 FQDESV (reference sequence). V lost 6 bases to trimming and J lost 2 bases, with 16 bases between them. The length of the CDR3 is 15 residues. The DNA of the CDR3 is TGTGCCAGCAGTCTTTCGGGACTCCTAAACACTGAAGCTTTCTTT. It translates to CASSLSGLLNTEAFF.

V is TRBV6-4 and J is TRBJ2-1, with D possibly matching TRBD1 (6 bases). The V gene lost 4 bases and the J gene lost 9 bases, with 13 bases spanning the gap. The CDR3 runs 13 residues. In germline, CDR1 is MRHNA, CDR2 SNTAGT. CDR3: CASSGQEMGEQFF. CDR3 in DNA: TGTGCCAGCAGTGGACAGGAAATGGGTGAGCAGTTCTTC.

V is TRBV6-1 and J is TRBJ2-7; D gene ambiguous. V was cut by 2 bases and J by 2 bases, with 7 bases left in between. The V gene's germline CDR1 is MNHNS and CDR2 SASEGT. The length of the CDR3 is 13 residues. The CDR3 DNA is TGTGCCAGCAGTGAATTGGGAACCTACGAGCAGTACTTC. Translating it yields CASSELGTYEQYF.

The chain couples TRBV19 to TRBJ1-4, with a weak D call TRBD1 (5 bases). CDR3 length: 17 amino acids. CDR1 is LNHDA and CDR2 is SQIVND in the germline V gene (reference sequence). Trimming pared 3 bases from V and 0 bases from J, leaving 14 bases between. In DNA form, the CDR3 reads TGTGCCAGTAGTATCTGGCCACAGGTTGCAACTAATGAAAAACTGTTTTTT. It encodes CASSIWPQVATNEKLFF. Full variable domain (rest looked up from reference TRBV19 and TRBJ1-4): DGGITQSPKYLFRKEGQNVTLSCEQNLNHDAMYWYRQDPGQGLRLIYYSQIVNDFQKGDIAEGYSVSREKKESFPLTVTSAQKNPTAFYLCASSIWPQVATNEKLFFGSGTQLSVL.

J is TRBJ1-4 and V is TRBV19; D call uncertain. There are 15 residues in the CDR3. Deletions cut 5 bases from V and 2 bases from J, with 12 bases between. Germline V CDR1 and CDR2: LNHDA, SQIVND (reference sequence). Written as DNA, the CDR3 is TGTGCCAGTAGTTCCAGCGGAGTTACTAATGAAAAACTGTTTTTT. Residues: CASSSSGVTNEKLFF.

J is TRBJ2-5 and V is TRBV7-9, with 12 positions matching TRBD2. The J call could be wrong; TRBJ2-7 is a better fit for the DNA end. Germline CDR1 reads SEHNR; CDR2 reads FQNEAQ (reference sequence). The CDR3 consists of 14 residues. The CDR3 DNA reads TGTGCCAGCAGCTGGACTAGCGGGGTCTACGAGCAGTACTTC. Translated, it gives CASSWTSGVYEQYF.

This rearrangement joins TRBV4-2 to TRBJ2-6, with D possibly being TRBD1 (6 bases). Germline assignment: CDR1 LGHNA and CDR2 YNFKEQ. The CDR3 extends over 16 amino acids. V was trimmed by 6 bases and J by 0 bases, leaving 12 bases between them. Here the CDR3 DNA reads TGTGCCAGCAGTCGACAGGCCAGCTCTGGGGCCAACGTCCTGACTTTC. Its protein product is CASSRQASSGANVLTF.

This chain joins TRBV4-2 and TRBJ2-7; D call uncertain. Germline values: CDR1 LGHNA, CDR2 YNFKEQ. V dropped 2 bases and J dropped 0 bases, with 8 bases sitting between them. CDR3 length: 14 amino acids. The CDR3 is CASSQSYNSYEQYF. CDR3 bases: TGTGCCAGCAGCCAATCTTACAACTCCTACGAGCAGTACTTC.

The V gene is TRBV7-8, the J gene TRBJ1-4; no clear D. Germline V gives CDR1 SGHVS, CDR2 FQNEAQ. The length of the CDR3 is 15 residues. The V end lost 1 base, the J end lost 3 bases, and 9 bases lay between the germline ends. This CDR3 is CASSLEERSNEKLFF. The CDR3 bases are TGTGCCAGCAGCTTAGAGGAGAGATCTAATGAAAAACTGTTTTTT. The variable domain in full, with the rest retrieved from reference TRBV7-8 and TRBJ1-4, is GAGVSQSPRYKVAKRGQDVALRCDPISGHVSLFWYQQALGQGPEFLTYFQNEAQLDKSGLPSDRFFAERPEGSVSTLKIQRTQQEDSAVYLCASSLEERSNEKLFFGSGTQLSVL.

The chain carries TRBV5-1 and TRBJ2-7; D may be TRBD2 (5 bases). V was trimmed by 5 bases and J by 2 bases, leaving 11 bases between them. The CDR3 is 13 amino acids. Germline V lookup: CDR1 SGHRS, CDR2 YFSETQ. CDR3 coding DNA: TGCGCCAGCAGACCGACGGGGACCTACGAGCAGTACTTC. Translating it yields CASRPTGTYEQYF.

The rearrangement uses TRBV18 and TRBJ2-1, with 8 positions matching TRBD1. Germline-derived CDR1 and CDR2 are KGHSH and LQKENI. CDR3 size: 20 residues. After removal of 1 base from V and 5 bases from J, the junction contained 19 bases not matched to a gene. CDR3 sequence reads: CASSPLHARVRQGRHNEQFF. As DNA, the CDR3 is TGTGCCAGCTCACCACTTCATGCCCGAGTTCGACAGGGGAGACACAATGAGCAGTTCTTC.

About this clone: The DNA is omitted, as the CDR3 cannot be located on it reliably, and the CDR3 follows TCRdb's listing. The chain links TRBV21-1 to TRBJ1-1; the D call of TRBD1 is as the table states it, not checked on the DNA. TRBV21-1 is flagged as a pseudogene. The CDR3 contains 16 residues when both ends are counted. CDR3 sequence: CASSKAVGQGARVAFF.